A single sample is the source of the 9 T cell receptor beta chains below, sequenced in a study of OX40 agonist ivuxolimab in advanced cancers. The library was obtained by the immunoSEQ multiplex PCR assay. Sourced from immuneACCESS, this table was stored by TCRdb with only in-frame sequences that have V and J called. A share of the clones is absent; for the studies checked, an unresolved V gene accounts for under half, and the remainder has no known explanation. Counted in this sample were tens of thousands of clones; 90% of them appeared once. 6.5% to 9% of the sample is taken by the ten largest. The material was CD4+ or CD8+ T cells sorted from blood, obtained in a trial of the OX40 agonist ivuxolimab. These receptors were obtained from an adult with an advanced solid tumor such as melanoma, head and neck, liver or kidney cancer.

In this sample, this clone turned up once. The gene calls are TRBV5-4 and TRBJ2-7; 10 nucleotides agree with TRBD2. The germline V gene encodes CDR1 SGHNT and CDR2 YYREEE (reference sequence). Losses at the gene ends were 2 bases for V and 0 bases for J; bases not matched to a gene: 2. The CDR3 has 15 residues. The CDR3 here is CASSFGLAASYEQYF. CDR3 in DNA: TGTGCCAGCAGCTTTGGACTAGCGGCCTCCTACGAGCAGTACTTC.

The chain has TRBV18 and TRBJ1-5; possibly TRBD1 for D (5 bases). Trimming removed 2 bases at V and 1 base at J, with 15 bases between. This CDR3 has 17 amino acids. Germline loops: CDR1 KGHSH, CDR2 LQKENI. The CDR3 DNA sequence: TGTGCCAGCTCACCAAGTAGGAGGGGAGGGAGCAATCAGCCCCAGCATTTT. It codes for CASSPSRRGGSNQPQHF.

The V gene is TRBV5-6, the J gene TRBJ1-2; 7 bases fit TRBD1. The germline gives CDR1 SGHDT, CDR2 YYEEEE. Trimming removed 5 bases from V and 1 base from J; junction bases left unmatched: 8. The CDR3 consists of 15 residues. CDR3 nucleotides: TGTGCCAGCAGAGGGACAGAGACACATAACTATGGCTACACCTTC. The encoded protein is CASRGTETHNYGYTF.

The chain employs TRBV5-6 and TRBJ1-4; 9 nucleotides match TRBD1. The junction had 8 bases not matched to a gene; V was cut back by 0 bases and J by 8 bases. Looked up from germline, CDR1 is SGHDT and CDR2 is YYEEEE. The CDR3 is 16 amino acids. The CDR3 region is CASSLGGQGVEEKLFF. Here the CDR3 DNA reads TGTGCCAGCAGCTTGGGGGGACAGGGAGTAGAAGAAAAACTGTTTTTT.

J is TRBJ2-7 and V is TRBV30; 11 bases map to TRBD1. V was pared by 3 bases and J by 3 bases, with 1 base of the junction left unmatched. CDR3 length: 13 amino acids. Germline V gene data show CDR1 as GTSNPN and CDR2 as SVGIG (reference sequence). CDR3 sequence reads: CAWRGTGGYEQYF. In DNA form, the CDR3 reads TGTGCCTGGAGGGGGACAGGGGGCTACGAGCAGTACTTC.

J is TRBJ2-1 and V is TRBV5-1; tentative D call: TRBD2 (5 bases). The CDR3 totals 15 residues. The V gene's germline CDR1 is SGHRS and CDR2 YFSETQ. V was clipped by 0 bases and J by 8 bases, with 15 bases between them. In DNA, the CDR3 is TGCGCCAGCAGCTTGGGTTACGGGGTAAGCGATGAGCAGTTCTTC. Translation gives CASSLGYGVSDEQFF.

This chain joins TRBV7-9 and TRBJ2-7; TRBD2 matches at 8 bases. Per germline, CDR1 SEHNR and CDR2 FQNEAQ (reference sequence). V lost 5 bases, J lost 5 bases, and 8 bases stayed unmatched. CDR3 length equals 14 residues. For the CDR3, the DNA is TGTGCCAGCAGCCGGGGGGGGGTGCGGAACGAGCAGTACTTC. This sequence encodes CASSRGGVRNEQYF.

The chain employs TRBV7-9 and TRBJ1-1, with 7 nucleotides matching TRBD1. This CDR3 is built from 12 residues. Germline CDR1 SEHNR, CDR2 FQNEAQ (reference sequence). V lost 4 bases and J lost 6; bases outside the gene matches: 2. The CDR3 here is CASSSQGAEAFF. CDR3 nucleotide sequence: TGTGCCAGCAGCTCTCAGGGGGCTGAAGCTTTCTTT.

V is TRBV28 and J is TRBJ2-7, with a possible D match to TRBD2 (6 bases). The germline gives CDR1 MDHEN, CDR2 SYDVKM. The CDR3 covers 11 residues. V dropped 10 bases and J dropped 2 bases, with 9 bases sitting between them. CDR3 sequence reads: CATGGAYEQYF. The CDR3 region has the DNA TGTGCCACCGGCGGGGCCTACGAGCAGTACTTC.